This T cell receptor beta chain was sequenced for a study of shared clonotypes between healthy human individuals. Findings and limits, study-wide: What naive subsets generally showed was a larger estimated richness than memory subsets showed.

Germline CDR1 is MNHEY and CDR2 is SVGAGI. The CDR3 runs 15 residues. Between the trimmed V and J ends, which lost 6 bases and 0 bases, there was a span of 14 bases. The run depth of the assay was deep. Clones were sequenced by immunoSEQ multiplex PCR, and TCRdb holds only the in-frame ones, with some missing. Here the sample spans over a million clones, more than 95% being singletons. A word on this clone: Its antigen is still unknown.

The sequenced sample consisted of naive CD4+ T cells sorted from blood. The subset here: CD45RA+ positively selected. The J gene is TRBJ1-1, the V gene TRBV6-5, with D hard to call. This receptor was taken from a man between 25 and 39 years old in good health. This CDR3 is CASRGTWNLNTEAFF. The CDR3 nucleotides are TGTGCCAGCAGGGGAACATGGAACTTGAACACTGAAGCTTTCTTT.